This T cell receptor (beta chain) was retrieved from a study of blood T cells in healthy people across ages. The study, taken as a whole, reports: Older individuals had lower TCR beta diversity per million T cells (the decline was roughly linear). Strong correlation was found linking TCR beta diversity to naive T cell percentage.

The table lists this clonotype with a few counts. Its target is not known. The use of a sample-barcoded 5' primer and a J-beta primer mix characterized a second PCR of roughly 6 to 12 cycles. Tags on each cDNA molecule came from a template-switch adaptor with 12 random nucleotides. Each CDR3 protein gets one entry after TCRdb re-called the 5' RACE reads with MiXCR. The sample has around 1,700,000 distinct CDR3 sequences, 28% seen once. The sample comprised blood. The origin of this receptor is a woman aged 30 to 39 in good health.

This CDR3 is CSARDRAGQLIFHEQYF. DNA for the CDR3: TGCAGTGCTAGAGATCGAGCAGGACAACTAATCTTCCACGAGCAGTACTTC. The chain carries TRBV20-1 and TRBJ2-7; D might be TRBD1 (5 bases). The CDR3 sequence is 17 residues long. Germline V CDR1 and CDR2: DFQATT, SNEGSKA (reference sequence). Trimming removed 0 bases from V and 5 bases from J, with 23 bases in between.